These 20 T cell receptor beta chains came from one sample sequenced in a study of T cells in women clearing cervical HPV infection. Clones were read by immunoSEQ multiplex PCR, and TCRdb kept only the in-frame ones, dropping some. The record lists 25,000 to 35,000 clones, of which the ten most abundant hold 2.8%. Sequencing input: blood buffy coat. Receptors were obtained from a woman between 18 and 75 years old with a cervical HPV16 infection that either progressed to CIN3+ or cleared (not recorded which).

Concerning this clone itself: The read falls 3 residues short of the CDR3 end, and the missing part is taken from the germline J gene. The V call is TRBV18, the J call TRBJ1-2; 10 bases line up with TRBD1. Germline values: CDR1 KGHSH, CDR2 LQKENI. This CDR3 is built from 13 residues. This chain's CDR3 is CASSSSTGGGYTF. Partial CDR3 DNA: TGTGCCAGCTCATCATCGACAGGGGGCGGC.

The covered CDR3 bases are TGTGCCAGCAGCGGCATCGAGGGGCTATCCTACAATGAG. Translating gives CASSGIEGLSYNE. The full CDR3 is CASSGIEGLSYNEQFF. The chain carries TRBV12-3 or TRBV12-4 and TRBJ2-1; D could derive from TRBD1 or TRBD2 (5 bases each). The read halts 3 residues ahead of the CDR3 end, with the missing end drawn from the germline J gene. V lost 6 bases, J lost 1 base, and 16 bases lay in between. The CDR3 consists of 16 residues.

As concerns this clone: The CDR3 goes on 3 residues after the read ends, and that part is filled in from the germline J gene. The chain combines TRBV7-9 with TRBJ2-5; a weak D match, TRBD2 (5 bases). Trimming stripped 3 bases from V and 4 bases from J, with 12 bases between. The CDR3 is 14 amino acids. Germline V gives CDR1 SEHNR, CDR2 FQNEAQ (reference sequence). This CDR3 is CASSFGQEGETQYF. Partial CDR3 DNA: TGTGCCAGCAGCTTTGGCCAAGAGGGAGAGACC.

For this clone: The read stops 3 residues short of the end of the CDR3; the missing end is completed from the germline J gene. V is TRBV30 and J is TRBJ2-5, with TRBD2 as a possible D gene (5 bases). CDR1 and CDR2 (germline): GTSNPN, SVGIG (reference sequence). V shed 4 bases and J shed 3 bases, with 6 bases lying between them. CDR3 size: 11 residues. CDR3 sequence: CAWTGEETQYF. The sequenced part of the CDR3 DNA is TGTGCCTGGACCGGGGAAGAGACC. Together with reference TRBV30 and TRBJ2-5, the CDR3 gives the full variable domain: SQTIHQWPATLVQPVGSPLSLECTVEGTSNPNLYWYRQAAGRGLQLLFYSVGIGQISSEVPQNLSASRPQDRQFILSSKKLLLSDSGFYLCAWTGEETQYFGPGTRLLVL.

Considering frequency, this clone is medium-sized. The read comes to an end 3 residues before the CDR3 does, leaving the germline J gene to fill in the end. The chain uses TRBV18 and TRBJ2-1; 8 nucleotides agree with TRBD2. This CDR3 spans 15 amino acids. The junction had 2 bases not matched to a gene; V was cut back by 0 bases and J by 4 bases. Germline V gene sequence: CDR1 KGHSH, CDR2 LQKENI. CDR3 bases read: TGTGCCAGCTCACCACCTAGCGGGGAGTACAATGAG. Protein product: CASSPPSGEYNE. From start to end, the CDR3 is CASSPPSGEYNEQFF.

A remark on this clone: The read is 3 residues too short to cover the CDR3 end, so that end is filled in from the germline J gene. The chain joins TRBV29-1 to TRBJ2-1, with D possibly being TRBD1 (7 bases). V gave up 5 bases and J gave up 6 bases, with 11 bases separating them. The CDR3 loop spans 12 amino acids. The germline V gene encodes CDR1 SQVTM and CDR2 ANQGSEA. CDR3 bases read: TGCAGCGTTTCCAGGGGGGCCAATGAG. Its protein is CSVSRGANE. The complete CDR3 sequence is CSVSRGANEQFF.

As concerns this clone: Coverage ceases 3 residues before the CDR3 finishes, and the germline J gene fills in the end. The chain carries TRBV12-3 or TRBV12-4 and TRBJ2-7, with D unresolved. The CDR3 extends over 14 amino acids. V gave up 3 bases and J gave up 2 bases, with 11 bases separating them. The CDR3 is CASSLLDETYEQYF. CDR3 bases read: TGTGCCAGCAGTTTGTTAGATGAAACCTACGAG.

Notes on this clone: Sequence at one end of the junction differs from germline and may be a read error. Coverage ceases 3 residues before the CDR3 finishes, and the germline J gene fills in the end. The chain uses TRBV7-6 and TRBJ1-4; a possible D gene is TRBD1 (5 bases). In germline, CDR1 is SGHVS, CDR2 FNYEAQ. This CDR3 has 15 residues. Here the CDR3 reads CASSLERGFFEKLFF. The sequenced CDR3 bases are TGTGCCAGCAGTTTAGAAAGGGGCTTTTTTGAAAAA.

Worth noting for this clone: The CDR3 extends 3 residues past the end of the read, so its final part is completed from the germline J gene. The chain recombines TRBV15 with TRBJ2-1; no firm D call. CDR1 LNHNV and CDR2 YYDKDF come from the germline V gene (reference sequence). This CDR3 is 13 amino acids long. The V gene lost 0 bases and the J gene lost 9 bases, with 9 bases spanning the gap. The CDR3 DNA, read in part, is TGTGCCACCAGCAGAGAAACCGGTTCTGAG. Amino acids: CATSRETGSE. The CDR3 in its entirety is CATSRETGSEQFF.

With respect to this clone: Read data end 3 residues before the CDR3 end; the end is taken from the germline J gene. The rearrangement joins TRBV23-1 to TRBJ2-5; D is perhaps TRBD2 (5 bases). TRBV23-1 is noted as an ORF with a role that remains uncertain. Deletions cut 8 bases from V and 4 bases from J, with 14 bases between. The CDR3 runs to 13 residues. This chain's CDR3 is CASRRSGSETQYF. The covered CDR3 bases are TGCGCCAGCCGTCGGTCGGGGTCAGAGACC.

About this clone: Read coverage stops 3 residues before the CDR3 terminus; the germline J gene supplies the remainder. The chain carries TRBV20-1 and TRBJ1-1; D gene unclear. CDR1 is DFQATT, CDR2 SNEGSKA, per germline (reference sequence). The CDR3 runs to 13 residues. V lost 0 bases, J lost 5 bases, and 10 bases lay in between. Partial CDR3 DNA: TGCAGTGCTAGAGATTTCGGGGAAACTGAA. Amino acid sequence: CSARDFGETE. In full, the CDR3 reads CSARDFGETEAFF.

With regard to this clone: Read sequence stops 3 residues before the CDR3 end, and the germline J gene provides the missing end. The rearrangement uses TRBV30 and TRBJ2-7; D is undetermined. The CDR3 contains 13 residues. Trimming removed 4 bases at V and 5 bases at J, with 15 bases between. CDR1 GTSNPN and CDR2 SVGIG come from the germline V gene (reference sequence). The CDR3 sequence is CAWTTRFPDEQYF. Partial CDR3 DNA: TGTGCCTGGACTACTCGGTTCCCTGACGAG.

Worth noting for this clone: The sequence runs out 3 residues before the end of the CDR3; the remainder is reconstructed from the germline J gene. V gene TRBV7-9 combines with J gene TRBJ1-1; D is possibly TRBD1 (5 bases). The CDR3 contains 13 residues. From germline, CDR1 is SEHNR and CDR2 FQNEAQ (reference sequence). The CDR3 bases that were read are TGTGCCAGCAGCCCGGTGGCTGGGGCCGAA. It specifies CASSPVAGAE. The entire CDR3 sequence reads CASSPVAGAEAFF.

As to this clone: The CDR3 end lies 3 residues beyond the end of the read and is filled in from the germline J gene. The genes are TRBV30 and TRBJ2-1; D is perhaps TRBD2 (6 bases). CDR3 size: 14 residues. The V gene lost 3 bases and the J gene lost 5 bases, with 14 bases spanning the gap. The V gene's germline CDR1 is GTSNPN and CDR2 SVGIG (reference sequence). CDR3 bases read: TGTGCCTGGAGGACTAAGCGGGCCCACAATGAG. This gives the protein CAWRTKRAHNE. From start to end, the CDR3 is CAWRTKRAHNEQFF.

On this clone: The CDR3 extends 3 residues past the end of the read, so its final part is completed from the germline J gene. This chain connects TRBV20-1 to TRBJ1-1; TRBD1 is a possible D gene (6 bases). Between the trimmed V and J ends, which lost 6 bases and 0 bases, there was a span of 11 bases. Germline CDR1 reads DFQATT; CDR2 reads SNEGSKA (reference sequence). The CDR3 extends over 13 amino acids. This CDR3 reads CSAPDSLNTEAFF. The part of the CDR3 DNA that was read is TGCAGTGCGCCGGACAGTTTGAACACTGAA.

For this clone: The read gets to within 3 residues of the CDR3 end, and the germline J gene fills in the rest. The chain uses TRBV30 and TRBJ1-2; D gene uncertain. CDR3 length equals 12 residues. The V and J ends lost 1 base and 3 bases respectively, with 6 bases between them. Germline loops: CDR1 GTSNPN, CDR2 SVGIG (reference sequence). CDR3 loop: CAWSAEYYGYTF. CDR3 DNA, as far as it was read: TGTGCCTGGAGTGCAGAATACTATGGC.

Comments on this clone: Read data end 3 residues before the CDR3 end; the end is taken from the germline J gene. Other DNA sequences in the sample encode the same CDR3. V usage is TRBV20-1 and J usage is TRBJ2-1; 9 bases match TRBD2. The V segment lost 3 bases and the J segment 7 bases; nucleotides outside the gene matches: 13. Germline V gives CDR1 DFQATT, CDR2 SNEGSKA (reference sequence). CDR3 length equals 16 residues. CDR3 DNA, as far as it was read: TGCAGTGCTAGGGTCTTCGGGACGAGCGGGAGGAATGAG. Translation: CSARVFGTSGRNE. The whole CDR3 reads CSARVFGTSGRNEQFF.

About this clone: The missing CDR3 end, 3 residues past where the read stops, is filled in from the germline J gene. The V gene is TRBV7-6, the J gene TRBJ1-2; D is ambiguous. The CDR3 sequence is 15 residues long. Germline CDR1 is SGHVS and CDR2 is FNYEAQ. The CDR3 region is CASSLDEGAGYDYTF. CDR3 bases read: TGTGCCAGCAGCTTAGACGAGGGCGCGGGCTACGAC.

Concerning this clone itself: The read ends 3 residues early relative to the CDR3; the germline J gene fills the gap. The gene calls are TRBV6-4 and TRBJ2-1; 11 bases agree with TRBD1. J gave up 6 bases and V 0 bases, and 4 bases lay outside the gene matches. This CDR3 contains 16 residues. The germline gives CDR1 MRHNA, CDR2 SNTAGT. The CDR3 reads CASSDSSGTGGNEQFF. The CDR3 bases that were read are TGTGCCAGCAGTGACTCTTCGGGGACAGGGGGCAATGAG.

Concerning this clone: With the read ending 3 residues before the CDR3 end, the germline J gene is used to fill in that end. The rearrangement uses TRBV7-9 and TRBJ1-1; 7 bases match TRBD1. This CDR3 is 14 amino acids long. Germline values: CDR1 SEHNR, CDR2 FQNEAQ (reference sequence). J was trimmed by 7 bases and V by 5 bases; bases with no gene match: 10. CDR3: CASSQMTGRNEAFF. CDR3 DNA, as far as it was read: TGTGCCAGCAGCCAGATGACAGGGAGAAATGAA.